This T cell receptor (beta chain) comes out of a study of T cell responses to AZD1222 COVID-19 vaccine. The CDR3 consists of 20 residues. This table comes from immunoSEQ multiplex PCR, and its TCRdb copy is limited to in-frame clones, with some not included. This sample has 150,000 to 200,000 clones, with 94% found just once. This clone was observed once. The specimen comprised peripheral blood, sampled on day 0 of AZD1222 vaccination. This rearrangement joins TRBV1 to TRBJ2-1; the table gives TRBD2 as D, unverified against the DNA. TRBV1 is termed a pseudogene. The source is an adult in good health. The DNA for the CDR3 is TGCACCAGCAGCCGAACCGGGACTAGCGGGAGCTCGAGCTCCTACAATGAGCAGTTCTTC. This gives the protein CTSSRTGTSGSSSSYNEQFF.